This entry is about one T cell receptor beta chain. The data belong to a study of blood T cell repertoires in COVID-19. For the study at large: COVID-19 samples, acute and convalescent, were from the United States, Italy and Spain. In each case, the material was cDNA or gDNA derived from T cells, B-cell-depleted T cells, or PBMCs.

The CDR3 runs to 12 residues. Germline V gene lookup returns CDR1 SGHDN and CDR2 FVKESK. Trimming removed 1 base from V and 10 bases from J, with 8 bases in between. As handled by the study authors: Counts of nucleated cells, estimated from reference gene primer amplification, were obtained. Sequencing used immunoSEQ multiplex PCR; TCRdb keeps in-frame clones, though not all of them. Clonal size and the V and J genes are those of that table, whereas D and trimming came from the DNA. The sample includes tens of thousands of clones, just over 85% seen only once; the top ten take approximately 45%. This clonotype was sampled from a human donor in a cohort sampled during active COVID-19. Sequencing input: peripheral blood. This chain uses TRBV14 with TRBJ2-1; perhaps TRBD1 as D (5 bases). The chain's CDR3 is CASSQVDREQFF. The CDR3 DNA sequence: TGTGCCAGCAGCCAAGTAGACAGAGAGCAGTTCTTC.